A selection of T cell receptor beta chains follows, all from one sample in a study of T cells after yellow fever vaccination. One entry per CDR3 protein, called by TCRdb with MiXCR from the 5' RACE reads. The sample consists of under 150,000 distinct CDR3 sequences, 7% to 9% of them appearing once. The sequencing used CD4+ T cells sorted from PBMCs, collected 5 days after the yellow fever booster vaccination. The receptors here all came from a man under 40 who received the YFV17D yellow fever vaccine. The CDR3 runs from the conserved cysteine through the conserved F or W. D genes are given only for firm matches. The listing skips clone size in some rows; elsewhere it reads once, few, many or a size class.

CDR3	DNA	J	D	V	size
CAWSVRGPRNEQFF	TGTGCCTGGAGTGTCAGGGGGCCAAGGAATGAGCAGTTCTTC	TRBJ2-1	TRBD1	TRBV30	NA
CASTQGTKQFF	TGTGCCAGCACTCAGGGTACAAAGCAGTTCTTC	TRBJ2-1	NA	TRBV6-5	many
CASTTTTGNEQFF	TGTGCCAGCACCACAACGACGGGGAATGAGCAGTTCTTC	TRBJ2-1	NA	TRBV6-6	many
CSAPSDLETQYF	TGCAGTGCACCCTCCGACTTGGAGACCCAGTACTTC	TRBJ2-5	NA	TRBV20-1	many
CASSVTAWGKRAKNIQYF	TGTGCCAGCAGCGTGACAGCATGGGGGAAAAGAGCCAAAAACATTCAGTACTTC	TRBJ2-4	NA	TRBV6-1	many
CASTGRASGYGYTF	TGTGCCAGCACCGGTCGGGCGTCTGGTTATGGCTACACCTTC	TRBJ1-2	NA	TRBV6-2/TRBV6-3	many
CSAKGASASFYNEQFF	TGCAGTGCTAAGGGGGCTAGCGCCTCTTTTTACAATGAGCAGTTCTTC	TRBJ2-1	NA	TRBV20-1	many
CSARDMRGLAVYEQYF	TGCAGTGCTAGAGACATGCGGGGACTAGCAGTCTACGAGCAGTACTTC	TRBJ2-7	TRBD2	TRBV20-1	NA
CASSSNTLTEAFF	TGTGCCAGCAGCTCTAACACCCTCACTGAAGCTTTCTTT	TRBJ1-1	NA	TRBV11-2	many
CASSLRQEGYEQYF	TGTGCCAGCAGTTTAAGGCAGGAGGGCTACGAGCAGTACTTC	TRBJ2-7	NA	TRBV28	many
CASSLGLAGIRNEQYF	TGTGCCAGCAGCTTGGGGCTAGCGGGAATTAGGAACGAGCAGTACTTC	TRBJ2-7	TRBD2	TRBV5-5	many
CASRPGCYEQYF	TGTGCCAGTAGACCAGGATGCTACGAGCAGTACTTC	TRBJ2-7	NA	TRBV19	many
CASSTGGTASGNTIYF	TGCGCCAGCAGCACTGGCGGCACTGCCTCTGGAAACACCATATATTTT	TRBJ1-3	NA	TRBV5-1	many
CASSQLAGGREQYF	TGTGCCAGCAGCCAACTAGCGGGAGGACGGGAGCAGTACTTC	TRBJ2-7	TRBD2	TRBV6-5	many
CASSLKNTEAFF	TGTGCCAGCAGCCTGAAAAACACTGAAGCTTTCTTT	TRBJ1-1	NA	TRBV5-4	many
CAWGKGADGTQYF	TGTGCCTGGGGTAAAGGGGCGGACGGGACCCAGTACTTC	TRBJ2-5	NA	TRBV30	few
CASRSGSLSYEQYF	TGTGCCAGCAGGAGCGGGTCGCTCTCCTACGAGCAGTACTTC	TRBJ2-7	NA	TRBV7-2	many
CSAAAGSTNTEAFF	TGCAGTGCTGCGGCAGGCTCGACGAACACTGAAGCTTTCTTT	TRBJ1-1	NA	TRBV20-1	many
CASTPTGNTGELFF	TGTGCCAGTACCCCGACAGGGAACACCGGGGAGCTGTTTTTT	TRBJ2-2	NA	TRBV19	many
CASSPDQGLFTDTQYF	TGTGCCAGCTCACCGGATCAGGGGTTGTTCACAGATACGCAGTATTTT	TRBJ2-3	NA	TRBV18	many
CASRMGGKSADTQYF	TGTGCCAGCAGAATGGGCGGGAAGTCGGCAGATACGCAGTATTTT	TRBJ2-3	NA	TRBV7-2	many
CASSDRGRTSITYEQYF	TGTGCCAGCAGCGACAGGGGGCGAACTTCTATTACCTACGAGCAGTACTTC	TRBJ2-7	TRBD1	TRBV5-4	many